These T cell receptor beta chains were read from a single sample in a study of shared clonotypes between healthy human individuals. The protocol was immunoSEQ multiplex PCR, while the TCRdb copy is restricted to in-frame clones and leaves out a portion. The repertoire consists of hundreds of thousands of clones, with about 96% occurring once and the leading ten covering 0.11%. The sample consisted of naive CD8+ T cells sorted from blood. These receptors originate from a woman under 40 in good health. The CDR3 runs from the conserved cysteine through the conserved F or W. A D gene is named only where the DNA matches it firmly. Rows give clone size only sometimes, using once, few, many, or a class for an expanded clone.

CDR3 DNA | CDR3 protein | J gene | clone size | D gene | V gene
TGTGCCAGCAGCCAATTCGAAGGAAACACAGATACGCAGTATTTT | CASSQFEGNTDTQYF | TRBJ2-3 | - | - | TRBV4-2
TGTGCCAGCAGCTTCTTGGGAGGAAGAAACATTCAGTACTTC | CASSFLGGRNIQYF | TRBJ2-4 | - | - | TRBV7-8
TGCAGCGTTGAAGGGGCTTCCTACGAGCAGTACTTC | CSVEGASYEQYF | TRBJ2-7 | - | - | TRBV29-1
TGTGCCAGCAGTTATGGACTCGCTGACTCCTACGAGCAGTACTTC | CASSYGLADSYEQYF | TRBJ2-7 | - | - | TRBV7-6
TGCGCCAGCAGCTTCGGGGCTGAAGCTTTCTTT | CASSFGAEAFF | TRBJ1-1 | - | - | TRBV5-1
TGTGCCAGCAGCCAAGATCGGGGGGCCGGGGAGCTGTTTTTT | CASSQDRGAGELFF | TRBJ2-2 | - | TRBD2 | TRBV4-2
TGTGCCAGCAGTTCAGCTAGCGGTCCCTACGAGCAGTACTTC | CASSSASGPYEQYF | TRBJ2-7 | - | TRBD2 | TRBV28
TGCGCCAGCAGCCAAGCCGGCGGGCAGTCCTACGAGCAGTACTTC | CASSQAGGQSYEQYF | TRBJ2-7 | once | - | TRBV4-1
TGTGCCAGCAGCTTCGGGAGGGACGAGCAGTACTTC | CASSFGRDEQYF | TRBJ2-7 | - | TRBD2 | TRBV5-4
TGTGCCAGCAGCCAAGTTCGTAGCGGGAGCATTTACGAGCAGTACTTC | CASSQVRSGSIYEQYF | TRBJ2-7 | - | TRBD2 | TRBV4-2
TGTGCCAGCAGCTTGGCTAGCGGACTGGGCAATGAGCAGTTCTTC | CASSLASGLGNEQFF | TRBJ2-1 | - | TRBD2 | TRBV5-5
TGTGCCAGCAGTTGGGAACAGTCAGCCTACGAGCAGTACTTC | CASSWEQSAYEQYF | TRBJ2-7 | once | - | TRBV6-1
TGCGCCAGCAGCTTGTGGGGACAGGGGAACGAGCAGTACTTC | CASSLWGQGNEQYF | TRBJ2-7 | once | TRBD1 | TRBV5-1
TGTGCCACCCCATCGGATGGGGCCGGGAACACCGGGGAGCTGTTTTTT | CATPSDGAGNTGELFF | TRBJ2-2 | - | - | TRBV19
TGTGCCAGCAAGGTGACAGGAAGAACTTACAATGAGCAGTTCTTC | CASKVTGRTYNEQFF | TRBJ2-1 | once | - | TRBV27
TGTGCCAGCAGTTACTTCGCGGGAGGTGAAGGCGAGCAGTACTTC | CASSYFAGGEGEQYF | TRBJ2-7 | - | TRBD2 | TRBV6-9
TGCGCCAGCAGCCAAGAGTTCCGGGGGGAAGACTACGAGCAGTACTTC | CASSQEFRGEDYEQYF | TRBJ2-7 | - | TRBD2 | TRBV4-1
TGTGCCACCCTGCAACTGGGGAGTCACGAGCAGTACTTC | CATLQLGSHEQYF | TRBJ2-7 | - | - | TRBV28
TGTGCCAGCAGTTCAATCGGGCAGGGGGCCCCCTATGGCTACACCTTC | CASSSIGQGAPYGYTF | TRBJ1-2 | - | TRBD1 | TRBV27
TGTGCCAGCAGCGTTCCTTACAATGAGCAGTTCTTC | CASSVPYNEQFF | TRBJ2-1 | - | - | TRBV9
TGTGCCTGGAGCGAGGGACTAGCGGGAGCCGGGGAGCTGTTTTTT | CAWSEGLAGAGELFF | TRBJ2-2 | - | TRBD2 | TRBV30
TGCGCCAGCAGCGAACGGACAGGGTTTGACACTGAAGCTTTCTTT | CASSERTGFDTEAFF | TRBJ1-1 | - | TRBD1 | TRBV10-1
TGTGCCAGCAGCCTGGGCAGGGGCCAACGCGTAACGGGTGGCTACACCTTC | CASSLGRGQRVTGGYTF | TRBJ1-2 | - | - | TRBV7-9
TGTGCCAGCAGTTTAGTTGGGTTCTCAAATGAGCAGTTCTTC | CASSLVGFSNEQFF | TRBJ2-1 | - | - | TRBV27
TGTGCCAGTAGTGATGAGGATGAGGCAACTAATGAAAAACTGTTTTTT | CASSDEDEATNEKLFF | TRBJ1-4 | - | - | TRBV19
TGTGCCAGCAGTAACTCCGCGAACACTGAAGCTTTCTTT | CASSNSANTEAFF | TRBJ1-1 | - | - | TRBV27
TGTGCCAGCAGCTTGTATATGAGGGGAGGCGAGCAGTACTTC | CASSLYMRGGEQYF | TRBJ2-7 | - | - | TRBV5-6
TGTGCCAGCAGCTTGTGGCGCATGATGGAGACCCAGTACTTC | CASSLWRMMETQYF | TRBJ2-5 | - | - | TRBV5-5
TGTGCCAGCAGCCAAGTTGAAGGGACTAGCGAGATAGATACGCAGTATTTT | CASSQVEGTSEIDTQYF | TRBJ2-3 | once | TRBD2 | TRBV4-2
TGTGCCAGCCTCGACACAGATACGCAGTATTTT | CASLDTDTQYF | TRBJ2-3 | - | - | TRBV2
TGCAGCGTTGATTCGGAGGGTGCCTATGGCTACACCTTC | CSVDSEGAYGYTF | TRBJ1-2 | - | - | TRBV29-1
TGTGCCAGCAGCGGAAACCGGGACAACGCCTATGGCTACACCTTC | CASSGNRDNAYGYTF | TRBJ1-2 | once | - | TRBV9
TGTGCCAGCAGTTTTCGGGGGCTAGACTCCTACGAGCAGTACTTC | CASSFRGLDSYEQYF | TRBJ2-7 | - | - | TRBV28
TGTGCCAGCAGTTATGGGGTTCGAGAGACCCAGTACTTC | CASSYGVRETQYF | TRBJ2-5 | - | - | TRBV6-5
TGTGCCAGCAGTCTACAACAGGGAGAACTCTACGAGCAGTACTTC | CASSLQQGELYEQYF | TRBJ2-7 | - | - | TRBV28
TGTGCCAGCAGTTCCATTCGGACAGGGGGATACGAGCAGTACTTC | CASSSIRTGGYEQYF | TRBJ2-7 | - | TRBD1 | TRBV27
TGCGCCAGCAGTGAGTTGGGACACCGCTACGAGCAGTACTTC | CASSELGHRYEQYF | TRBJ2-7 | - | - | TRBV10-2
TGTGCCACCTCCACAGGGCTCGACTATGGCTACACCTTC | CATSTGLDYGYTF | TRBJ1-2 | - | - | TRBV28
TGTGCCAGCAGTGACAGGGGGCCCCGCTACGAGCAGTACTTC | CASSDRGPRYEQYF | TRBJ2-7 | - | TRBD1 | TRBV7-8
TGTGCCAGCAGCTTAGCCCTAGCGGCTTACGAGCAGTACTTC | CASSLALAAYEQYF | TRBJ2-7 | - | TRBD2 | TRBV13
TGTGCCAGCAGCAACCCTGGACTCGGCGGGGAGCTGTTTTTT | CASSNPGLGGELFF | TRBJ2-2 | - | - | TRBV7-9
TGTGCCACCCTTACCGGGACTAGCGGCTACGAGCAGTACTTC | CATLTGTSGYEQYF | TRBJ2-7 | - | TRBD2 | TRBV6-5
TGTGCCAGCAGCTTAGTTTCCCTAGCGGGTCCCTCCTACGAGCAGTACTTC | CASSLVSLAGPSYEQYF | TRBJ2-7 | - | TRBD2 | TRBV7-4
TGTGCCAGCAGCCAAGATAGCGGGGTGACAGGGGACTACGAGCAGTACTTC | CASSQDSGVTGDYEQYF | TRBJ2-7 | - | - | TRBV14
TGTGCCAGCACCGATTGGGAGGTCTACGAGCAGTACTTC | CASTDWEVYEQYF | TRBJ2-7 | - | - | TRBV6-1
TGTGCCAGCAGTTTAGCAGGCCGGCAGTCCTACGAGCAGTACTTC | CASSLAGRQSYEQYF | TRBJ2-7 | - | - | TRBV27